This T cell receptor beta chain derives from a study of blood T cell repertoires in COVID-19. Study as a whole: COVID-19 samples from acute and convalescent phases originated in the United States, Italy and Spain.

Measured with immunoSEQ multiplex PCR; TCRdb has only the in-frame clones, and not every one. The top ten clones hold about 6.1% of a sample with hundreds of thousands of clones, around 90% of them seen once. Self-reported history from a screening survey and questionnaire set each donor's cohort. The study counted Cohort 3 donors as recovered given two negative PCRs, clearance, or symptom resolution. Germline CDR1 reads WNHNN; CDR2 reads SYGVQD (reference sequence). The CDR3 is 13 amino acids. V was pared by 7 bases and J by 3 bases, with 10 bases between. The sequence derives from a woman aged 40 to 49 who had recovered from COVID-19. Sample: PBMCs or T cells enriched from blood (not recorded which). The chain joins TRBV10-1 to TRBJ1-3, with D tentatively TRBD1 (5 bases). This chain's CDR3 is CASIYRNGNTIYF. CDR3 coding DNA: TGCGCCAGCATTTACAGGAATGGAAACACCATATATTTT.